The present entry profiles one T cell receptor beta chain with its context. Antigen unknown. TCR beta rearrangements were amplified from peripheral blood genomic DNA. Multiplex touch-down PCR with TRB-A/B primers amplified rearranged V-D-J TRB sequences. TCRdb redid the calling of the multiplex PCR reads with MiXCR, one entry per CDR3 protein. There are under 8,500 distinct CDR3 sequences in the sample; 25% to 35% occur only once, and over 8.5% lies in the top ten. This entry is derived from a study of T cell repertoires in aging, cancer and after chemotherapy. Across the study: The whole study produced a dataset of some 9 million TCR reads. Study outcomes and limitations: In each cancer cohort, median generation probability increased across chemotherapy, suggesting thymic output rebounded. Immunological memory after chemotherapy cannot be judged from the repertoire data.

The CDR3 is made up of 15 amino acids. Germline V lookup: CDR1 DFQATT, CDR2 SNEGSKA (reference sequence). The germline V and J ends were trimmed by 0 bases and 4 bases, with 16 bases remaining between them. The chain couples TRBV20-1 to TRBJ2-7, with a weak D call TRBD2 (6 bases). Input material: blood. This TCR was recovered from a human donor in good health. CDR3 loop: CSARDLAAGLYEQYF. As DNA, the CDR3 is TGCAGTGCTAGAGATCTTGCTGCGGGGCTATACGAGCAGTACTTC.